These 26 T cell receptor beta chains were all obtained from the same sample, sequenced in a study of blood T cell repertoires in COVID-19. Assay: immunoSEQ multiplex PCR; the TCRdb copy retains only in-frame clones and omits some. Of a few hundred thousand clones listed, around 88% are singletons. Sequencing was performed on peripheral blood. These receptors all come from a woman aged 50 to 60 with acute or convalescent COVID-19.

V and J are TRBV9 and TRBJ1-3; 7 positions agree with TRBD1. J gave up 4 bases and V 2 bases, and 6 bases lay outside the gene matches. CDR1 is SGDLS, CDR2 YYNGEE, per germline. The CDR3 has 15 residues. The CDR3 DNA follows: TGTGCCAGCAGCGTCCAGACAGGGATCGGAAACACCATATATTTT. Its protein is CASSVQTGIGNTIYF.

There are a few counts of this clone. The CDR3 region is CASSPRAGTGMETQYF. The CDR3 DNA is TGCGCCAGCAGCCCCCGGGCTGGTACAGGCATGGAGACCCAGTACTTC. This chain connects TRBV5-1 to TRBJ2-5; a possible D gene is TRBD1 (5 bases). Between the trimmed V and J ends, which lost 4 bases and 5 bases, there was a span of 21 bases. CDR3 size: 16 residues. Germline V gene lookup returns CDR1 SGHRS and CDR2 YFSETQ.

This chain uses TRBV19 with TRBJ1-4; D not certain. V was shortened by 3 bases and J by 2 bases, with 10 bases between the two germline ends. Germline V CDR1 and CDR2: LNHDA, SQIVND (reference sequence). This CDR3 comprises 15 residues. The CDR3 sequence is CASSIDSDTNEKLFF. DNA of the CDR3: TGTGCCAGTAGTATTGACTCTGACACTAATGAAAAACTGTTTTTT. The full variable domain, rest sourced from reference TRBV19 and TRBJ1-4, is DGGITQSPKYLFRKEGQNVTLSCEQNLNHDAMYWYRQDPGQGLRLIYYSQIVNDFQKGDIAEGYSVSREKKESFPLTVTSAQKNPTAFYLCASSIDSDTNEKLFFGSGTQLSVL.

V is TRBV29-1 and J is TRBJ1-1, with D hard to call. Germline V CDR1 and CDR2: SQVTM, ANQGSEA. The CDR3 loop spans 12 amino acids. Trimming took off 4 bases at V and 4 bases at J, with 10 bases between the two ends. Written as DNA, the CDR3 is TGCAGCGTTGCCCCTGAGGGCACTGAAGCTTTCTTT. It specifies CSVAPEGTEAFF.

The V call is TRBV6-5, the J call TRBJ2-7, with D perhaps TRBD2 (6 bases). This CDR3 has 11 amino acids. The germline gives CDR1 MNHEY, CDR2 SVGAGI. V lost 6 bases and J 6 bases, leaving 9 bases between the germline ends. The CDR3, as DNA: TGTGCCAGCAGGGGGGGTGGCGAGCAGTACTTC. Translated: CASRGGGEQYF.

The chain joins TRBV5-1 to TRBJ2-3; D may be TRBD1 (8 bases). Trimming removed 4 bases from V and 4 bases from J, with 19 bases in between. CDR1 SGHRS and CDR2 YFSETQ come from the germline V gene. The CDR3 contains 16 residues. For the CDR3, the DNA is TGCGCCAGCAGCCTACAGGGGGGGTTTAACGCAGATACGCAGTATTTT. This codes for CASSLQGGFNADTQYF.

The chain employs TRBV6-4 and TRBJ2-2; weak D call: TRBD1 (6 bases). The CDR3 has 17 amino acids. Per the germline V gene, CDR1 is MRHNA and CDR2 is SNTAGT. The V gene lost 4 bases and the J gene lost 5 bases, with 20 bases spanning the gap. CDR3 sequence: CASSVDILRGRTGELFF. The CDR3 nucleotides read TGTGCCAGCAGTGTGGACATACTAAGGGGGAGAACCGGGGAGCTGTTTTTT.

The chain is built from TRBV7-8 and TRBJ1-2; 7 bases match TRBD1. The germline CDR1 and CDR2 sequences are SGHVS and FQNEAQ. This CDR3 has 14 amino acids. Germline trimming cut 1 base from V and 5 bases from J; bases unmatched to any gene: 4. The CDR3 here is CASSLDGTAYGYTF. CDR3 nucleotides: TGTGCCAGCAGCTTAGACGGGACAGCTTATGGCTACACCTTC.

J is TRBJ2-1 and V is TRBV5-1; the match to TRBD2 covers 7 bases. V shed 0 bases, J shed 7 bases, and the junction held 7 bases outside the gene matches. The CDR3 consists of 15 residues. Looked up from germline, CDR1 is SGHRS and CDR2 is YFSETQ. The CDR3 loop is CASSLALATGNEQFF. CDR3 coding DNA: TGCGCCAGCAGCTTGGCACTAGCGACTGGAAATGAGCAGTTCTTC.

The rearrangement joins TRBV6-6 to TRBJ2-1; TRBD2 matches 7 bases. J was trimmed by 10 bases and V by 6 bases; bases with no gene match: 3. The CDR3 spans 11 residues. Germline V gives CDR1 MNHNY, CDR2 SVGAGI (reference sequence). The CDR3 protein is CASRARGEQFF. The CDR3 bases are TGTGCCAGCAGGGCGCGGGGGGAGCAGTTCTTC.

V usage is TRBV7-9 and J usage is TRBJ1-2; D is possibly TRBD1 (6 bases). The CDR3 runs 14 residues. CDR1 is SEHNR, CDR2 FQNEAQ, per germline (reference sequence). The V end lost 2 bases, the J end lost 8 bases, and 15 bases lay between the germline ends. The CDR3 loop is CASSLFGQGYGYTF. In DNA, the CDR3 is TGTGCCAGCAGCTTATTCGGGCAGGGGTACGGCTACACCTTC. Looking up the rest from reference TRBV7-9 and TRBJ1-2 gives the full variable domain: DTGVSQNPRHKITKRGQNVTFRCDPISEHNRLYWYRQTLGQGPEFLTYFQNEAQLEKSRLLSDRFSAERPKGSFSTLEIQRTEQGDSAMYLCASSLFGQGYGYTFGSGTRLTVV.

This chain connects TRBV5-4 to TRBJ2-1, with 10 bases matching TRBD2. J was trimmed by 8 bases and V by 4 bases; bases with no gene match: 12. This CDR3 has 16 residues. Germline values: CDR1 SGHNT, CDR2 YYREEE (reference sequence). CDR3 bases: TGTGCCAGCAGCCCCAAGGGTTCTAGCGGGGGAGATGAGCAGTTCTTC. Amino acid sequence: CASSPKGSSGGDEQFF.

The genes are TRBV7-2 and TRBJ2-5, with D perhaps TRBD2 (5 bases). Germline-derived CDR1 and CDR2 are SGHTA and FQGNSA. The CDR3 covers 13 residues. V lost 5 bases to trimming and J lost 1 base, with 8 bases between them. This CDR3 reads CASSRGVQETQYF. In nucleotides, the CDR3 is TGTGCCAGCAGCCGGGGTGTCCAAGAGACCCAGTACTTC.

The V call is TRBV7-2, the J call TRBJ1-1; TRBD1 might be the D (5 bases). Trimming removed 5 bases at V and 5 bases at J, with 15 bases between. Germline V CDR1 and CDR2: SGHTA, FQGNSA. This CDR3 spans 14 amino acids. Written as DNA, the CDR3 is TGTGCCAGCAGCCCCATGCCAGGGTTGACTGAAGCTTTCTTT. Protein sequence: CASSPMPGLTEAFF.

The J gene is TRBJ2-7, the V gene TRBV11-3; 10 nucleotides line up with TRBD2. V dropped 5 bases and J dropped 2; count of bases not matched to a gene: 3. Per germline, CDR1 SGHNT and CDR2 YENEEA. The CDR3 runs 14 residues. The CDR3 reads CASSPSGSPYEQYF. The CDR3 region has the DNA TGTGCCAGCAGCCCTAGCGGGAGTCCCTACGAGCAGTACTTC.

This clone was seen just once. The genes are TRBV16 and TRBJ2-1, with D possibly matching TRBD1 (5 bases). CDR1 KGHSY and CDR2 FQNENV come from the germline V gene. CDR3 size: 15 residues. Trimming removed 1 base at V and 8 bases at J, with 15 bases between. The CDR3 bases are TGTGCCAGCAGCCAATGGCAGGGAATCATCTATGAGCAGTTCTTC. This sequence encodes CASSQWQGIIYEQFF.

The rearrangement uses TRBV28 and TRBJ1-1; 9 positions match TRBD1. This CDR3 contains 16 residues. CDR1 is MDHEN and CDR2 is SYDVKM in the germline V gene. V was clipped by 4 bases and J by 3 bases; unmatched bases: 9. In DNA form, the CDR3 reads TGTGCCAGCAGTTCGACAGGGGGTAGTATGGACACTGAAGCTTTCTTT. This codes for CASSSTGGSMDTEAFF.

The chain carries TRBV27 and TRBJ2-7, with TRBD2 identical over 8 bases. Germline trimming cut 6 bases from V and 3 bases from J; bases unmatched to any gene: 7. The CDR3 spans 14 residues. Germline V gives CDR1 MNHEY, CDR2 SMNVEV (reference sequence). This CDR3 is CASRFSGNYYEQYF. In DNA form, the CDR3 reads TGTGCCAGCAGGTTTAGCGGGAACTACTACGAGCAGTACTTC.

The chain carries TRBV28 and TRBJ2-1; TRBD2 aligns across 14 bases. The CDR3 is 16 residues long. Trimming at V came to 11 bases and at J to 7 bases, leaving 13 bases not matched to a gene. The germline CDR1 and CDR2 sequences are MDHEN and SYDVKM. The chain's CDR3 is CACEGLAGDVWNEQFF. In DNA, the CDR3 is TGTGCCTGCGAGGGACTAGCGGGAGACGTTTGGAATGAGCAGTTCTTC.

The gene calls are TRBV28 and TRBJ1-1; D call uncertain. Germline V gene sequence: CDR1 MDHEN, CDR2 SYDVKM. V gave up 5 bases and J gave up 2 bases, with 15 bases separating them. The CDR3 sequence is 15 residues long. CDR3 protein: CASSKPTQLNTEAFF. The CDR3, as DNA: TGTGCCAGCAGTAAACCGACACAACTCAACACTGAAGCTTTCTTT.

This clone was detected only once. The CDR3 nucleotides are TGTGCCAGCTCGGCGGGTGGTGAGCAGTTCTTC. Protein sequence: CASSAGGEQFF. The V call is TRBV18, the J call TRBJ2-1, with D possibly matching TRBD2 (5 bases). The germline V and J ends were trimmed by 6 bases and 9 bases, with 9 bases remaining between them. Germline lookup yields CDR1 KGHSH and CDR2 LQKENI. CDR3 size: 11 residues.

The J gene is TRBJ2-7, the V gene TRBV6-4, with D perhaps TRBD1 (6 bases). This CDR3 has 12 residues. Deletions cut 2 bases from V and 9 bases from J, with 11 bases between. Germline V lookup: CDR1 MRHNA, CDR2 SNTAGT. CDR3 DNA sequence: TGTGCCAGCAGTGACGGCAGGGGCATGCAGTACTTC. Its protein product is CASSDGRGMQYF.

The chain is built from TRBV27 and TRBJ1-2, with 11 bases matching TRBD1. CDR3 size: 14 residues. The germline V gene encodes CDR1 MNHEY and CDR2 SMNVEV (reference sequence). With 6 bases clipped from V and 4 bases from J, the junction kept 4 bases outside the gene matches. The CDR3 protein is CASRRGQGVYGYTF. CDR3 bases: TGTGCCAGCAGGAGGGGACAGGGGGTCTATGGCTACACCTTC.

The chain employs TRBV7-2 and TRBJ2-2; D is uncertain. With 4 bases removed from V and 9 bases from J, the gap between germline ends came to 12 bases. The length of the CDR3 is 13 residues. CDR1 is SGHTA, CDR2 FQGNSA, per germline. The DNA of the CDR3 is TGTGCCAGCAGCTCATTTGGAGTACGGGAGCTGTTTTTT. Its translation: CASSSFGVRELFF.

The V call is TRBV2, the J call TRBJ2-7; TRBD2 aligns across 12 bases. The CDR3 is 15 amino acids. V dropped 6 bases and J dropped 6; count of bases not matched to a gene: 9. Germline-derived CDR1 and CDR2 are SNHLY and FYNNEI. DNA of the CDR3: TGTGCCAGCAGCTCACCGACTAGCGGGAGAAGCGAGCAGTACTTC. Protein sequence: CASSSPTSGRSEQYF.

This clone was recorded a few times. This chain connects TRBV18 to TRBJ2-1; TRBD1 aligns across 10 bases. Germline V gene data show CDR1 as KGHSH and CDR2 as LQKENI. Trimming cost V 0 bases and J 9 bases; bases outside gene matches: 8. There are 16 residues in the CDR3. CDR3 in DNA: TGTGCCAGCTCACCACCGCGGGACAGGGGATCGGGTGAGCAGTTCTTC. It is translated as CASSPPRDRGSGEQFF.